The 26 T cell receptor beta chains presented below share a single source sample, sequenced in a study of blood T cells in healthy people across ages. With a J-beta primer mix and a sample-barcoded 5' primer, a second PCR ran 7 to 11 cycles. TCRdb called the 5' RACE reads again in MiXCR, with one record for every CDR3 protein. Of about 1.4 million distinct CDR3 sequences listed, 59% are singletons. Specimen: blood. The receptor set was obtained from a man between 18 and 29 years old in good health.

The chain is built from TRBV4-3 and TRBJ2-3; 9 bases are a match to TRBD2. This CDR3 contains 14 residues. Looked up from germline, CDR1 is LGHNA and CDR2 is YSLEER. V was clipped by 4 bases and J by 9 bases; unmatched bases: 8. CDR3 amino acids: CASSLRLAEDTQYF. The CDR3 DNA reads as TGCGCCAGCAGCCTGAGACTAGCGGAAGACACGCAGTATTTT.

The chain couples TRBV7-2 to TRBJ1-2, with D perhaps TRBD1 (6 bases). Looked up from germline, CDR1 is SGHTA and CDR2 is FQGNSA. CDR3 length: 15 residues. V lost 1 base and J lost 7, with 16 bases in between. The CDR3 here is CASSLVGQGISGYTF. The CDR3 DNA reads TGTGCCAGCAGCTTAGTAGGCCAGGGGATCAGTGGCTACACCTTC.

The chain joins TRBV7-9 to TRBJ1-2, with a weak D call TRBD1 (6 bases). The CDR3 is 15 residues long. Germline V lookup: CDR1 SEHNR, CDR2 FQNEAQ (reference sequence). Trimming removed 5 bases at V and 3 bases at J, with 16 bases between. In DNA form, the CDR3 reads TGTGCCAGCAGCCCCGACAGGACTACGGACTATGGCTACACCTTC. This sequence encodes CASSPDRTTDYGYTF.

This clonotype was counted ten times or more. At one end, the junction sequence differs from germline, possibly due to a read error. The chain links TRBV5-1 to TRBJ1-2; 11 bases map to TRBD1. Germline CDR1 SGHRS, CDR2 YFSETQ. This CDR3 has 14 amino acids. The CDR3 here is CASSLGQGASGYTF. CDR3 sequence (DNA): TGTGCCAGCAGCTTAGGACAGGGGGCTTCGGGCTACACCTTC.

CDR3: CANTKGGSTEAFF. Written as DNA, the CDR3 is TGCGCCAATACTAAGGGGGGGAGCACTGAAGCTTTCTTT. The chain has TRBV21-1 and TRBJ1-1; TRBD1 is the table's D call and was not checked against the DNA. TRBV21-1 is labeled a pseudogene. The CDR3 is 13 amino acids.

This clonotype was seen only once. The chain joins TRBV7-9 to TRBJ2-7; 8 bases map to TRBD1. The assigned J gene may be wrong: the sequence end matches TRBJ2-5 better. Germline CDR1 and CDR2: SEHNR and FQNEAQ (reference sequence). The CDR3 spans 15 residues. The CDR3 bases are TGTGCCAGCAGCCGAAGGGACAGGTCGCGGGAGACCCAGTACTTC. Protein: CASSRRDRSRETQYF.

This clonotype has just a few counts. The chain recombines TRBV4-2 with TRBJ2-4; D not resolved. Trimming shortened V by 0 bases and J by 11 bases, and 14 bases separated the two germline ends. The CDR3 is 14 residues long. Germline V gives CDR1 LGHNA, CDR2 YNFKEQ. CDR3 region: CASSQDPGSYVQYF. CDR3 sequence (DNA): TGTGCCAGCAGCCAAGATCCGGGCAGTTACGTTCAGTACTTC.

The V call is TRBV9, the J call TRBJ1-1, with D hard to call. Germline loops: CDR1 SGDLS, CDR2 YYNGEE. Deletions cut 4 bases from V and 8 bases from J, with 12 bases between. There are 12 residues in the CDR3. CDR3 region: CASSTTAAEAFF. Here the CDR3 DNA reads TGTGCCAGCAGCACAACGGCGGCCGAAGCTTTCTTT.

This clonotype was recorded a few times. The CDR3 loop reads CASSSGRSNEQYF. DNA for the CDR3: TGTGCCAGCAGCTCGGGTAGGAGCAACGAGCAGTACTTC. V usage is TRBV11-2 and J usage is TRBJ2-7; no definite D call. The CDR3 runs to 13 residues. The V gene lost 4 bases and the J gene lost 5 bases, with 12 bases spanning the gap. The germline V gene has CDR1 SGHAT and CDR2 FQNNGV. Variable domain in full (rest from reference TRBV11-2 and TRBJ2-7): EAGVAQSPRYKIIEKRQSVAFWCNPISGHATLYWYQQILGQGPKLLIQFQNNGVVDDSQLPKDRFSAERLKGVDSTLKIQPAKLEDSAVYLCASSSGRSNEQYFGPGTRLTVT.

This clonotype was seen only once. This sequence joins TRBV7-9 and TRBJ2-7; 7 positions match TRBD1. CDR3 size: 14 residues. The junction had 5 bases not matched to a gene; V was cut back by 1 base and J by 5 bases. Germline V CDR1 and CDR2: SEHNR, FQNEAQ (reference sequence). For the CDR3, the DNA is TGTGCCAGCAGCTTAGAACAGGGGAACGACGAGCAGTACTTC. It encodes CASSLEQGNDEQYF.

The chain joins TRBV6-1 to TRBJ2-1; D is unclear. Germline V CDR1 and CDR2: MNHNS, SASEGT. This CDR3 is built from 15 residues. V dropped 2 bases and J dropped 4 bases, with 12 bases sitting between them. For the CDR3, the DNA is TGTGCCAGCAGTGAACACGGTATAAGATACAATGAGCAGTTCTTC. Protein sequence: CASSEHGIRYNEQFF.

CDR3 sequence: CSNNRPYGYTF. The CDR3 DNA reads TGCAGTAATAACAGACCCTATGGCTACACCTTC. The genes are TRBV20-1 and TRBJ1-2, with D unresolved. This CDR3 region has 11 residues. V lost 8 bases to trimming and J lost 4 bases, with 11 bases between them. Germline values: CDR1 DFQATT, CDR2 SNEGSKA (reference sequence).

The chain carries TRBV6-6 and TRBJ2-4, with D unclear. The assigned J gene may be wrong: the sequence end matches TRBJ2-7 better. Germline V gene data show CDR1 as MNHNY and CDR2 as SVGAGI (reference sequence). The CDR3 runs to 15 residues. CDR3 in amino acids: CASSYSAAKPYEQYF. For the CDR3, the DNA is TGTGCCAGCAGTTACTCGGCAGCAAAGCCCTACGAGCAGTACTTC.

The chain joins TRBV30 to TRBJ1-1, with D uncertain. The germline V gene has CDR1 GTSNPN and CDR2 SVGIG (reference sequence). The CDR3 covers 11 residues. V was cut by 3 bases and J by 5 bases, with 7 bases left in between. The CDR3, as DNA: TGTGCCTGGAGCGGGGATACTGAAGCTTTCTTT. Translating it yields CAWSGDTEAFF.

The CDR3 reads CSVGQTYTGELFF. DNA of the CDR3: TGCAGCGTTGGCCAGACTTACACCGGGGAGCTGTTTTTT. V gene TRBV29-1 combines with J gene TRBJ2-2; D ambiguous. The CDR3 totals 13 residues. CDR1 is SQVTM and CDR2 is ANQGSEA in the germline V gene. Trimming shortened V by 4 bases and J by 3 bases, and 9 bases separated the two germline ends.

The sample holds a few counts of this clonotype. This may be a read error: a much more frequent sequence differs by one nucleotide. This rearrangement joins TRBV20-1 to TRBJ2-3; no clear D gene. The CDR3 extends over 15 amino acids. Germline V gene sequence: CDR1 DFQATT, CDR2 SNEGSKA (reference sequence). V lost 3 bases to trimming and J lost 0 bases, with 13 bases between them. The CDR3 sequence is CSASSTAESTDTQYF. Here the CDR3 DNA reads TGCAGTGCTAGCAGTACAGCAGAGAGCACAGATACGCAGTATTTT.

In DNA form, the CDR3 reads TGTGCCAGCAGCCAAGGCCGGGACTACTTCACAGATACGCAGTATTTT. Translated: CASSQGRDYFTDTQYF. The chain employs TRBV3-1 and TRBJ2-3; 7 bases line up with TRBD2. The CDR3 runs to 16 residues. Germline V CDR1 and CDR2: LGHDT, YNNKEL (reference sequence). V shed 1 base and J 2 bases; nucleotides not matched to a gene: 6.

This clonotype has a handful of counts. CDR3 DNA: TGTGCCAGCAGTCCTAACGCTTATTACGAGCAGTACTTC. It is translated as CASSPNAYYEQYF. This chain connects TRBV6-5 to TRBJ2-7, with unresolved D. Germline V gives CDR1 MNHEY, CDR2 SVGAGI. This CDR3 has 13 residues. V was clipped by 5 bases and J by 4 bases, with 12 bases between them.

The CDR3 sequence: CASSVDPPREVRTDTQYF. CDR3 in DNA: TGTGCCAGCAGCGTTGACCCCCCGCGGGAGGTCAGGACAGATACGCAGTATTTT. The V call is TRBV9, the J call TRBJ2-3; 8 bases agree with TRBD2. Germline CDR1 SGDLS, CDR2 YYNGEE. Losses at the gene ends were 2 bases for V and 3 bases for J; bases not matched to a gene: 14. The CDR3 length is 18 residues.

This sequence joins TRBV12-3 or TRBV12-4 and TRBJ1-1; D is undetermined. V gave up 2 bases and J gave up 4 bases, with 17 bases separating them. The CDR3 sequence is 16 residues long. CDR3 sequence reads: CASSLRSFRASTEAFF. The CDR3 nucleotides read TGTGCCAGCAGTTTACGATCCTTTAGGGCTAGCACTGAAGCTTTCTTT.

Written as DNA, the CDR3 is TGCAGCGTCGTCCAAGGGGGCCGCTCCTACGAGCAGTACTTC. Translating gives CSVVQGGRSYEQYF. The chain links TRBV29-1 to TRBJ2-7; 7 bases match TRBD1. Germline lookup yields CDR1 SQVTM and CDR2 ANQGSEA. The CDR3 is made up of 14 amino acids. The J segment lost 0 bases and the V segment lost 6 bases, leaving 8 bases of the junction unmatched.

This chain joins TRBV27 and TRBJ1-2, with 7 bases fitting TRBD1. The CDR3 runs 13 residues. Trimming cost V 6 bases and J 5 bases; bases outside gene matches: 6. CDR1 and CDR2 (germline): MNHEY, SMNVEV (reference sequence). CDR3 sequence: CASSALRGYGYTF. The CDR3 DNA sequence: TGTGCCAGCAGCGCGCTCAGGGGGTATGGCTACACCTTC.

The chain is built from TRBV12-5 and TRBJ2-1; 11 bases align to TRBD2. The trim removed 6 bases at V and 0 bases at J, leaving 4 bases unmatched. CDR1 and CDR2 (germline): LGHNT, FRNRAP. The CDR3 runs to 16 residues. CDR3 in amino acids: CASGFGLAGSYNEQFF. CDR3 in DNA: TGTGCTAGTGGCTTCGGACTAGCGGGCTCCTACAATGAGCAGTTCTTC. The whole variable domain, remainder taken from reference TRBV12-5 and TRBJ2-1, is DARVTQTPRHKVTEMGQEVTMRCQPILGHNTVFWYRQTMMQGLELLAYFRNRAPLDDSGMPKDRFSAEMPDATLATLKIQPSEPRDSAVYFCASGFGLAGSYNEQFFGPGTRLTVL.

The chain couples TRBV4-1 to TRBJ2-1; unclear D gene. This CDR3 has 15 residues. Germline loops: CDR1 MGHRA, CDR2 YSYEKL. The V end lost 0 bases, the J end lost 5 bases, and 11 bases lay between the germline ends. The CDR3, as DNA: TGCGCCAGCAGCCAAGAGAGGTACCAGGACAATGAGCAGTTCTTC. This encodes CASSQERYQDNEQFF.

This clonotype was detected once. This chain joins TRBV4-1 and TRBJ2-7, with 11 bases matching TRBD2. CDR3 length: 18 amino acids. V trimming: 0 bases; J trimming: 5 bases; junction bases outside the gene matches: 12. CDR1 MGHRA and CDR2 YSYEKL come from the germline V gene. CDR3 DNA sequence: TGCGCCAGCAGCCAAGATCCTCCACTAGCGGGAGTCGGCCACGAGCAGTACTTC. Residues: CASSQDPPLAGVGHEQYF.

V usage is TRBV4-1 and J usage is TRBJ1-3, with D perhaps TRBD1 (5 bases). Germline loops: CDR1 MGHRA, CDR2 YSYEKL. V shed 1 base and J shed 1 base, with 8 bases lying between them. This CDR3 is built from 15 residues. CDR3 sequence: CASSQVQGSGNTIYF. For the CDR3, the DNA is TGCGCCAGCAGCCAAGTCCAGGGTTCTGGAAACACCATATATTTT.